The 12 T cell receptor beta chains below were found in one sample sequenced in a study of blood T cell repertoires in COVID-19. Profiling relied on immunoSEQ multiplex PCR, and the TCRdb table lists in-frame clones only, not all of them. Here the sample spans around 200,000 clones, 83% being singletons. Sequenced input: peripheral blood. These receptors originate from a man between 50 and 59 years old with active or convalescent COVID-19.

Only one count was recorded for this clone. The CDR3 DNA reads TGTGCCAGCAGTTCTGCCGGCTACGAGCAGTACTTC. The encoded protein is CASSSAGYEQYF. V usage is TRBV28 and J usage is TRBJ2-7; no definite D call. The CDR3 runs to 12 residues. Germline CDR1 is MDHEN and CDR2 is SYDVKM. The V and J ends lost 4 bases and 3 bases respectively, with 7 bases between them.

This chain connects TRBV5-4 to TRBJ2-3, with 7 bases aligning to TRBD2. This CDR3 comprises 16 residues. CDR1 is SGHNT, CDR2 YYREEE, per germline (reference sequence). V trimming: 2 bases; J trimming: 6 bases; junction bases outside the gene matches: 12. CDR3 nucleotide sequence: TGTGCCAGCAGCTTTGGTGGGAGGGCTAATACGGATACGCAGTATTTT. Protein product: CASSFGGRANTDTQYF.

The rearrangement joins TRBV19 to TRBJ2-3; no firm D call. The ends were cut back, 1 base at V and 0 bases at J, with 11 bases in the middle. CDR3 length equals 16 residues. The germline CDR1 and CDR2 sequences are LNHDA and SQIVND (reference sequence). CDR3 loop: CASSIGIPGSTDTQYF. CDR3 sequence (DNA): TGTGCCAGTAGTATAGGAATCCCCGGGAGCACAGATACGCAGTATTTT. The full variable domain, in which reference TRBV19 and TRBJ2-3 provide the parts outside the CDR3, is DGGITQSPKYLFRKEGQNVTLSCEQNLNHDAMYWYRQDPGQGLRLIYYSQIVNDFQKGDIAEGYSVSREKKESFPLTVTSAQKNPTAFYLCASSIGIPGSTDTQYFGPGTRLTVL.

This clone came up a few times. The chain uses TRBV27 and TRBJ2-1, with 11 nucleotides matching TRBD1. The CDR3 runs to 16 residues. The ends lost 5 bases at V and 3 bases at J; junction bases unmatched: 6. Looked up from germline, CDR1 is MNHEY and CDR2 is SMNVEV (reference sequence). CDR3 sequence (DNA): TGTGCCAGCAGTCCAGGGACAGGGGGATTCTACAATGAGCAGTTCTTC. Amino acid sequence: CASSPGTGGFYNEQFF.

The chain couples TRBV18 to TRBJ1-1; D may be TRBD1 (5 bases). The germline V gene encodes CDR1 KGHSH and CDR2 LQKENI. The CDR3 is made up of 15 amino acids. V lost 2 bases to trimming and J lost 7 bases, with 17 bases between them. The CDR3 sequence is CASSPGARRGGEAFF. CDR3 DNA: TGTGCCAGCTCACCAGGAGCGAGGCGCGGGGGTGAAGCTTTCTTT.

The chain couples TRBV9 to TRBJ2-5, with TRBD1 matching 8 bases. The CDR3 contains 14 residues. CDR1 and CDR2 (germline): SGDLS, YYNGEE. The J segment lost 5 bases and the V segment lost 1 base, leaving 4 bases of the junction unmatched. The CDR3, as DNA: TGTGCCAGCAGCGTACAGGGGGCGAGGGAGACCCAGTACTTC. It specifies CASSVQGARETQYF.

V is TRBV4-1 and J is TRBJ2-1, with 8 bases that match TRBD2. Looked up from germline, CDR1 is MGHRA and CDR2 is YSYEKL. CDR3 length equals 18 residues. V gave up 1 base and J gave up 6 bases; unmatched junction bases: 14. In DNA, the CDR3 is TGCGCCAGCAGCCAAGGGTCCTCGAGCGGGAGTATCTCCAATGAGCAGTTCTTC. Its translation is CASSQGSSSGSISNEQFF.

This chain links TRBV3-1 (or the pseudogene TRBV3-2) with TRBJ2-5; the match to TRBD1 covers 9 bases. The CDR3 runs 16 residues. V lost 4 bases, J lost 5 bases, and 11 bases stayed unmatched. CDR1 LGHDT and CDR2 YNNKEL come from the germline V gene (reference sequence). The CDR3 nucleotides read TGTGCCAGCAGCCTGTCCGGGACAGGGAACAGGGAGACCCAGTACTTC. This encodes CASSLSGTGNRETQYF.

The rearrangement uses TRBV10-3 and TRBJ1-6, with TRBD1 matching over 7 bases. Germline V lookup: CDR1 ENHRY, CDR2 SYGVKD. The CDR3 runs 12 residues. Losses at the gene ends were 10 bases for V and 7 bases for J; bases not matched to a gene: 4. The CDR3 DNA reads as TGTGCCACGGGGACAGAGAATTCACCCCTCCACTTT. This codes for CATGTENSPLHF.

V is TRBV9 and J is TRBJ2-2; unclear D gene. Germline-derived CDR1 and CDR2 are SGDLS and YYNGEE. The CDR3 contains 15 residues. V was shortened by 0 bases and J by 2 bases, with 8 bases between the two germline ends. The CDR3 loop is CASSVDQANTGELFF. Written as DNA, the CDR3 is TGTGCCAGCAGCGTAGATCAGGCTAACACCGGGGAGCTGTTTTTT.

V usage is TRBV5-1 and J usage is TRBJ2-5; no clear D. Germline assignment: CDR1 SGHRS and CDR2 YFSETQ. The CDR3 loop spans 14 amino acids. Trimming shortened V by 0 bases and J by 3 bases, and 9 bases separated the two germline ends. CDR3 sequence (DNA): TGCGCCAGCAGCTTGGCCGGCAGCGAAGAGACCCAGTACTTC. As protein: CASSLAGSEETQYF.

The gene calls are TRBV19 and TRBJ1-6; TRBD1 might be the D (6 bases). Germline assignment: CDR1 LNHDA and CDR2 SQIVND (reference sequence). The length of the CDR3 is 14 residues. Trimming took 7 bases from V and 7 from J, leaving 14 bases between them. Here the CDR3 DNA reads TGTGCCAGTACCAGAACAGGGCTCAATTCACCCCTCCACTTT. Its translation: CASTRTGLNSPLHF.